This is a list of T cell receptor beta chains from one sample in a study of human T cells and chemical hapten exposure. TCRdb re-analysed the RACE reads in MiXCR, keeping a single row per CDR3 protein. Of about 87,000 distinct CDR3 sequences listed, roughly a tenth are singletons. Sequencing used whole blood, obtained in connection with sensitization to the hapten diphenylcyclopropenone (DPC). The receptors shown here come from a woman in her forties with alopecia areata. Some clones in this sample may be carry-over from other donors' samples. Each CDR3 is given with its conserved first and last residue. D genes are given only for firm matches. Expanded clones are given a class, and other clones once, few, many or no size at all.

many NA TRBJ1-1 TRBV7-9 CASSLGAANTEAFF TGTGCCAGCAGCTTGGGGGCGGCGAACACTGAAGCTTTCTTT
few NA TRBJ1-5 TRBV6-2/TRBV6-3 CASTGTNNQPQHF TGTGCCAGCACCGGGACAAACAATCAGCCCCAGCATTTT
many NA TRBJ1-2 TRBV4-3 CASSPILFRDTFYYGYTF TGCGCCAGCAGCCCAATTCTTTTCCGGGACACTTTTTACTATGGCTACACCTTC
many TRBD2 TRBJ2-7 TRBV29-1 CSAASGVYEQYF TGCAGCGCCGCTAGCGGGGTTTACGAGCAGTACTTC
few NA TRBJ2-1 TRBV7-2 CASSSPGTSYNEQFF TGTGCCAGCAGCTCCCCGGGGACCTCCTACAATGAGCAGTTCTTC
few TRBD1 TRBJ2-7 TRBV29-1 CSVLDRGLYEQYF TGCAGCGTTCTTGACAGGGGGCTTTACGAGCAGTACTTC
NA NA TRBJ1-5 TRBV5-5 CASSKTEDNQPQHF TGTGCCAGCAGCAAAACGGAGGACAATCAGCCCCAGCATTTT
many TRBD1 TRBJ1-5 TRBV10-3 CGAGTDSNQPQHF TGTGGCGCCGGGACAGATAGCAATCAGCCCCAGCATTTT
many NA TRBJ1-2 TRBV20-1 CSSRNYGYTF TGCAGCTCCAGGAATTATGGCTACACCTTC
NA NA TRBJ1-1 TRBV5-1 CASSLAAANTEAFF TGCGCCAGCAGCTTGGCGGCAGCGAACACTGAAGCTTTCTTT
many NA TRBJ2-7 TRBV5-4 CASSYDSYEQYF TGTGCCAGCAGCTACGACAGTTACGAGCAGTACTTC
many NA TRBJ1-2 TRBV11-2 CASSLESSTYGYTF TGTGCCAGCAGCTTAGAAAGTTCTACCTATGGCTACACCTTC
NA TRBD1 TRBJ2-6 TRBV7-9 CASSLGTGRTNSGANVLTF TGTGCCAGCAGCTTAGGGACAGGGCGAACAAACTCTGGGGCCAACGTCCTGACTTTC
NA NA TRBJ1-4 TRBV18 CASSPGQFNEKLFF TGTGCCAGCTCACCGGGGCAGTTTAATGAAAAACTGTTTTTT
few NA TRBJ1-1 TRBV30 CAWRGGARAVAFF TGTGCCTGGAGAGGGGGGGCCAGGGCCGTGGCTTTCTTT
few NA TRBJ2-7 TRBV11-2 CASSLEGQTEQYF TGTGCCAGCAGCTTAGAGGGGCAAACCGAGCAGTACTTC
many NA TRBJ2-1 TRBV6-2/TRBV6-3 CASSYVRDEQFF TGTGCCAGCAGTTACGTCAGGGATGAGCAGTTCTTC
few NA TRBJ1-5 TRBV20-1 CSAREGGGNQPQHF TGCAGTGCTAGAGAGGGGGGGGGAAATCAGCCCCAGCATTTT
many TRBD1 TRBJ1-6 TRBV29-1 CSVRGQGSNSPLHF TGCAGCGTGAGGGGACAGGGGTCTAATTCACCCCTCCACTTT
few NA TRBJ1-2 TRBV3-1 CASSQAGDYGYTF TGTGCCAGCAGCCAAGCGGGGGACTATGGCTACACCTTC
few TRBD1 TRBJ1-6 TRBV20-1 CSAREGAMGSPLHF TGCAGTGCTCGGGAGGGGGCCATGGGTTCACCCCTCCACTTT
NA NA TRBJ2-1 TRBV11-2 CASSPQRNEQFF TGTGCCAGCAGCCCACAGCGCAATGAGCAGTTCTTC
once TRBD2 TRBJ2-2 TRBV10-3 CAIRGLAGANTGELFF TGTGCCATCAGGGGACTAGCGGGGGCCAACACCGGGGAGCTGTTTTTT
few NA TRBJ1-1 TRBV14 CASKLDGLNTEAFF TGTGCCAGCAAGCTGGACGGACTGAACACTGAAGCTTTCTTT
few NA TRBJ2-5 TRBV30 CAWSIQRETRYF TGTGCCTGGAGTATTCAGCGAGAGACCCGGTACTTC
NA TRBD1 TRBJ2-3 TRBV7-6 CASSQPLDPRQGASTNTDTQYF TGTGCCAGCAGCCAACCCCTTGACCCCAGACAGGGGGCCTCAACCAACACAGATACGCAGTATTTT
NA NA TRBJ2-2 TRBV18 CASQPPPGGTGELFF TGTGCCAGCCAACCACCCCCTGGCGGCACCGGGGAGCTGTTTTTT
many NA TRBJ2-1 TRBV28 CASSFTLGGYNEQFF TGTGCCAGCAGTTTTACCCTAGGGGGATACAATGAGCAGTTCTTC